These T cell receptor beta chains were read from a single sample in a study of blood T cell repertoires in COVID-19. Clones were sequenced by immunoSEQ multiplex PCR, and TCRdb holds only the in-frame ones, with some missing. The sample lists tens of thousands of clones; roughly 91% were seen once. The source material was peripheral blood. These TCRs come from a middle-aged man with active COVID-19. Both conserved end residues are part of each CDR3. D genes are given only for firm matches. Size is omitted from some rows. Given values are once, few, many or a class for expanded clones.

TRBD1	few	TRBV7-9	TRBJ2-5	16	TGTGCCAGCAGCTTAAAATTCCGGACAGGTCGCGAGACCCAGTACTTC	CASSLKFRTGRETQYF
NA	NA	TRBV3-1/TRBV3-2	TRBJ2-3	16	TGTGCCAGCAGCCAAGATCCTCCGGGAGAAACAGATACGCAGTATTTT	CASSQDPPGETDTQYF
NA	NA	TRBV5-4	TRBJ2-5	16	TGTGCCAGCAGCTTCTACGACAGGGAGGATAGGGAGACCCAGTACTTC	CASSFYDREDRETQYF
NA	NA	TRBV5-1	TRBJ1-1	14	TGCGCCAGCAGCCAGGACGGACAGTTCAATGAAGCTTTCTTT	CASSQDGQFNEAFF
TRBD1	once	TRBV28	TRBJ1-2	13	TGTGCCAGCAGTCGGGCAGGGGGGTATGGCTACACCTTC	CASSRAGGYGYTF
TRBD1	NA	TRBV27	TRBJ2-1	17	TGTGCCAGCAAGTCCCCCCGACAGGGGCGCTCCTACAATGAGCAGTTCTTC	CASKSPRQGRSYNEQFF
TRBD1	NA	TRBV5-1	TRBJ1-4	14	TGCGCCAGCAACCCGACAGGGGGCCGCGAAAAACTGTTTTTT	CASNPTGGREKLFF
TRBD2	NA	TRBV7-2	TRBJ2-1	16	TGTGCCAGCAGGCGCACTAGCGGGGGGGCCTCGGACGAGCAGTTCTTC	CASRRTSGGASDEQFF
TRBD1	NA	TRBV5-1	TRBJ1-1	13	TGCGCCAGCAGTTCGGACAGGGCCACTGAAGCTTTCTTT	CASSSDRATEAFF
NA	NA	TRBV3-1/TRBV3-2	TRBJ1-1	15	TGTGCCAGCAGCCAAGCCGGAGGGGTGAACACTGAAGCTTTCTTT	CASSQAGGVNTEAFF
NA	NA	TRBV13	TRBJ2-1	14	TGTGCCAGCAGCTTAGTGGGCAGCTACAATGAGCAGTTCTTC	CASSLVGSYNEQFF
NA	NA	TRBV30	TRBJ1-3	13	TGTGCCTGGGCCAGGGGTCGCGGAAACACCATATATTTT	CAWARGRGNTIYF
NA	NA	TRBV28	TRBJ1-3	14	TGTGCCAGCAGGGTTGGGAGGGAAGGAAACACCATATATTTT	CASRVGREGNTIYF
TRBD2	NA	TRBV9	TRBJ2-3	15	TGTGCCAGCAGCCCCGGACTAGCGGGCACCCATACGCAGTATTTT	CASSPGLAGTHTQYF
TRBD1	NA	TRBV3-1/TRBV3-2	TRBJ1-6	15	TGTGCCAGCAGCCGCCGGACAGGGACGGGCTCACCCCTCCACTTT	CASSRRTGTGSPLHF
TRBD1	NA	TRBV30	TRBJ2-7	14	TGTGCCTGGAGTGGGACAGGGGGGGCCTACGAGCAGTACTTC	CAWSGTGGAYEQYF
NA	few	TRBV6-5	TRBJ1-6	15	TGTGCCAGCGCTTGGGGCAGGGACAATAATTCACCCCTCCACTTT	CASAWGRDNNSPLHF
TRBD2	NA	TRBV27	TRBJ2-7	16	TGTGCCAGCAGTCCATCGAAGCGGGAAAGTGACTACGAGCAGTACTTC	CASSPSKRESDYEQYF
NA	NA	TRBV5-1	TRBJ1-5	11	TGCGCCAGCAGACAGGGTCAGCCCCAGCATTTT	CASRQGQPQHF
NA	NA	TRBV18	TRBJ1-2	15	TGTGCCAGCTCACCAGAGGTGCGATCTACCTATGGCTACACCTTC	CASSPEVRSTYGYTF
TRBD2	NA	TRBV28	TRBJ2-5	15	TGTGCCAGCACCGCCAGCGTAGCGGGAGGTCCGGCCCAGTACTTC	CASTASVAGGPAQYF
TRBD1	NA	TRBV7-2	TRBJ2-1	16	TGTGCCAGCAGCTTAGTCGGGACAGGGGGTAAAAATGAGCAGTTCTTC	CASSLVGTGGKNEQFF
TRBD2	NA	TRBV3-1/TRBV3-2	TRBJ2-5	16	TGTGCCAGCAGCCCGCCCGTCAGCGGGGGTCGGGAGACCCAGTACTTC	CASSPPVSGGRETQYF
NA	NA	TRBV5-5	TRBJ1-1	16	TGTGCCAGCAGCTTGGCCGGTCTCAGGCCGAACACTGAAGCTTTCTTT	CASSLAGLRPNTEAFF
TRBD2	NA	TRBV14	TRBJ2-1	20	TGTGCCAGCAGCCTCCGGACTAGCGGGGGATTCGTAGTTTCCTACAATGAGCAGTTCTTC	CASSLRTSGGFVVSYNEQFF
TRBD1	once	TRBV29-1	TRBJ2-5	13	TGCAGCCCTTGGGACAGGGGACAAGAGACCCAGTACTTC	CSPWDRGQETQYF
TRBD1	NA	TRBV19	TRBJ1-4	17	TGTGCCAGTAGTATAGGACAGGGGAGAGGGGGTAATGAAAAACTGTTTTTT	CASSIGQGRGGNEKLFF
NA	NA	TRBV5-1	TRBJ2-1	14	TGCGCCAGCCGTCCAGGGGGGCCCTACAATGAGCAGTTCTTC	CASRPGGPYNEQFF
TRBD1	NA	TRBV5-6	TRBJ2-1	15	TGTGCCAGCAGCTTGGTAGGACAGGGTCTCCATGAGCAGTTCTTC	CASSLVGQGLHEQFF
TRBD2	NA	TRBV3-1/TRBV3-2	TRBJ2-7	15	TGTGCCAGCAGCCAAGACTGGACTAGCGTCTACGAGCAGTACTTC	CASSQDWTSVYEQYF
TRBD1	NA	TRBV5-1	TRBJ1-1	14	TGCGCCAGCAGGGGGGACAGTTGGAACACTGAAGCTTTCTTT	CASRGDSWNTEAFF
NA	NA	TRBV10-1	TRBJ2-7	17	TGCGCCAGCAGTGAGGGAATGAGGACTCCGATCTCCTACGAGCAGTACTTC	CASSEGMRTPISYEQYF
TRBD2	NA	TRBV12-5	TRBJ2-5	16	TGTGCTAGTGGTAAAGGACTAGCGGGGACGGGAGAGACCCAGTACTTC	CASGKGLAGTGETQYF
NA	NA	TRBV7-2	TRBJ2-7	14	TGTGCCAGCAGCTTAGAAGTGCCGCCGCGGGAGCAGTACTTC	CASSLEVPPREQYF
NA	NA	TRBV30	TRBJ1-2	12	TGTGCCTGTCCACAGGTCCTATATGGCTACACCTTC	CACPQVLYGYTF
NA	NA	TRBV16	TRBJ2-5	15	TGTGCCAGCAGCCAATCGTCACAGATAAGAGAGACCCAGTACTTC	CASSQSSQIRETQYF
NA	NA	TRBV7-9	TRBJ1-4	14	TGTGCCAGCATAGCGTCCCAGGGCGCGGGGAAACTGTTTTTT	CASIASQGAGKLFF
TRBD2	NA	TRBV5-1	TRBJ2-5	16	TGCGCCAGCAGCTTGGATGGGACTAGCGTTGGCGAGACCCAGTACTTC	CASSLDGTSVGETQYF
NA	NA	TRBV15	TRBJ2-7	15	TGTGCCACCAGCAGAGATATGGCTTCCCGCTACGAGCAGTACTTC	CATSRDMASRYEQYF
TRBD2	NA	TRBV7-2	TRBJ2-3	15	TGTGCCAGCAGCTCCAGCGGGACTAGCACAGATACGCAGTATTTT	CASSSSGTSTDTQYF
TRBD1	NA	TRBV11-2	TRBJ2-5	17	TGTGCCAGCAGCCCGGGACAGGGAAGGTTTGCCCAAGAGACCCAGTACTTC	CASSPGQGRFAQETQYF
NA	NA	TRBV21-1	TRBJ2-7	16	TGTGCCAGCAGCACCAGAGGGGGCCGAGGGCCCTACGAGCAGTACTTC	CASSTRGGRGPYEQYF
TRBD1	NA	TRBV5-4	TRBJ2-1	12	TGTGCCAGCAGCTTGTCGGACAGGAGGAAGTTCTTC	CASSLSDRRKFF
NA	NA	TRBV19	TRBJ1-5	14	TGTGCCAGTAACGACAGGTATAGCAATCAGCCCCAGCATTTT	CASNDRYSNQPQHF
TRBD1	NA	TRBV2	TRBJ2-2	15	TGTGCCAGCAGAGCCGGGACAGGGGCCACCGGGGAGCTGTTTTTT	CASRAGTGATGELFF
TRBD2	NA	TRBV3-1/TRBV3-2	TRBJ2-1	15	TGTGCCAGCAGATTGAGCGGGGGGCCTAACAATGAGCAGTTCTTC	CASRLSGGPNNEQFF
TRBD2	NA	TRBV6-6	TRBJ2-7	16	TGTGCCAGCAGCCCCCGGACTAGCGGGAGGCCCTACGAGCAGTACTTC	CASSPRTSGRPYEQYF
TRBD1	NA	TRBV28	TRBJ1-2	17	TGTGCCAGCAGTTCACCAGCCTCCGGGACAGGGGGCTTGGGCTACACCTTC	CASSSPASGTGGLGYTF
NA	NA	TRBV4-1	TRBJ2-7	16	TGCGCCAGCAGCCAAGAAAAAAAAGGGGGACGCTACGAGCAGTACTTC	CASSQEKKGGRYEQYF
NA	NA	TRBV7-8	TRBJ1-2	15	TGTGCCAGCAGCTTAGTGGGCAGGGAACACTATGGCTACACCTTC	CASSLVGREHYGYTF
TRBD2	NA	TRBV5-4	TRBJ2-6	16	TGTGCCAGCAGCTTGGGCGGGAGAACTGGGGCCAACGTCCTGACTTTC	CASSLGGRTGANVLTF
TRBD1	once	TRBV29-1	TRBJ2-7	14	TGCAGCGTTAAGCAGGGGGGACAGGGCTACGAGCAGTACTTC	CSVKQGGQGYEQYF
NA	NA	TRBV2	TRBJ1-4	13	TGTGCCAGCAGAGGACACACCAATGAAAAACTGTTTTTT	CASRGHTNEKLFF
NA	NA	TRBV12-3/TRBV12-4	TRBJ2-5	11	TGTGCCAGCAGTTTCCAGGAGACCCAGTACTTC	CASSFQETQYF
TRBD1	NA	TRBV24-1	TRBJ2-6	19	TGTGCCACCAGTGGAACTGTAGGACAGGGTGGCTCTGGGGCCAACGTCCTGACTTTC	CATSGTVGQGGSGANVLTF
NA	NA	TRBV7-3	TRBJ2-1	15	TGTGCCAGCAGCTTAACGCCCGGCTCCTACAATGAGCAGTTCTTC	CASSLTPGSYNEQFF
TRBD2	NA	TRBV27	TRBJ2-1	16	TGTGCCAGCAGAACCAGGACTAGCGGGGCCTACAATGAGCAGTTCTTC	CASRTRTSGAYNEQFF